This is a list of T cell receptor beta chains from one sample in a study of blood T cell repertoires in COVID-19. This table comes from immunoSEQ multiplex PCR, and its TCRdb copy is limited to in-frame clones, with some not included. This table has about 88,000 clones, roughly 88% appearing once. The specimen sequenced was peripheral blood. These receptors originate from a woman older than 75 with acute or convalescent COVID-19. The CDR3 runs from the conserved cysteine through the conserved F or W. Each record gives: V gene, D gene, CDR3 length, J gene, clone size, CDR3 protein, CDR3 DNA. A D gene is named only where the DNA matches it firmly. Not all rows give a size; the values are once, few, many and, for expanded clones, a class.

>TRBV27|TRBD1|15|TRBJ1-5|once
CASSSWTGAPQPQHF
TGTGCCAGCAGTTCCTGGACAGGGGCCCCTCAGCCCCAGCATTTT
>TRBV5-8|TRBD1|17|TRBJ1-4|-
CASSPGQGIGTNEKLFF
TGTGCCAGCAGCCCGGGACAGGGAATTGGGACTAATGAAAAACTGTTTTTT
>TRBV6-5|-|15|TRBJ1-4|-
CASSYGGVANEKLFF
TGTGCCAGCAGTTACGGGGGGGTGGCTAATGAAAAACTGTTTTTT
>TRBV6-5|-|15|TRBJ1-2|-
CASSYQGGPTLGYTF
TGTGCCAGCAGTTACCAAGGAGGCCCTACTCTTGGCTACACCTTC
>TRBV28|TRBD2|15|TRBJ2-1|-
CASTTSWTSSSEQFF
TGTGCCAGCACCACTTCCTGGACTAGCTCTAGTGAGCAGTTCTTC
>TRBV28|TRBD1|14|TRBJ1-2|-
CASRSGQGAGGYTF
TGTGCCAGCAGGTCGGGACAGGGGGCCGGTGGCTACACCTTC
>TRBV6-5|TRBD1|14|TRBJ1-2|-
CASRPGQGTYGYTF
TGTGCCAGCAGGCCGGGACAGGGTACCTATGGCTACACCTTC
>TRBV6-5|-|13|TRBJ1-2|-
CASTPPGTGGYTF
TGTGCCAGCACCCCCCCCGGGACTGGTGGCTACACCTTC
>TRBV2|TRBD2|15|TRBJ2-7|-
CASSVRLARLDEQYF
TGTGCCAGCAGTGTCCGACTAGCGAGGCTCGACGAGCAGTACTTC
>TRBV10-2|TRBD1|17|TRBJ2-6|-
CASSEGDRVGGANVLTF
TGCGCCAGCAGTGAAGGGGACAGGGTCGGTGGGGCCAACGTCCTGACTTTC
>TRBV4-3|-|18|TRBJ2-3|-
CASSRGRVSLANTDTQYF
TGCGCCAGCAGCCGAGGGCGGGTTTCGCTGGCGAACACAGATACGCAGTATTTT
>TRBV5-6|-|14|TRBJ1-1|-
CASSLGTVNTEAFF
TGTGCCAGCAGCTTGGGGACAGTCAACACTGAAGCTTTCTTT
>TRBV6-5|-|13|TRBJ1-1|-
CASNGHPNTEAFF
TGTGCCAGCAACGGACACCCGAACACTGAAGCTTTCTTT